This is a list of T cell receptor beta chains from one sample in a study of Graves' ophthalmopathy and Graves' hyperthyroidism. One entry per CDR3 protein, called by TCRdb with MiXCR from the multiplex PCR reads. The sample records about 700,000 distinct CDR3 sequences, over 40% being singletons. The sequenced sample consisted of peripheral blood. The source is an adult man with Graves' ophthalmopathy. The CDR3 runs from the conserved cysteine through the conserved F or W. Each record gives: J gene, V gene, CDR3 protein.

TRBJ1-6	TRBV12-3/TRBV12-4	CASSSRQSGSPLHF
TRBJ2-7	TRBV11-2	CASSLGLGTYEQYF
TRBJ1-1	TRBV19	CAWSTGAGNTEAFF
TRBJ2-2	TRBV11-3	CASSFWWTSGTGELFF
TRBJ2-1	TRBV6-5	CASSYGGAGGVNEQFF
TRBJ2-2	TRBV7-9	CASSLPSPGGGELFF
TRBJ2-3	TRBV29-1	CSVVGADTQYF
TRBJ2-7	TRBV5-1	CASSFIDREYEQYF
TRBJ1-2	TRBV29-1	CSATGTDGYTF
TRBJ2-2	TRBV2	CASSDQLAGVNGELFF
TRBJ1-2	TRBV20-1	CSARREGDGYGYTF
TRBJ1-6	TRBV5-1	CASRLGQGTASPLHF
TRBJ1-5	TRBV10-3	CAISQQDSNQPQHF
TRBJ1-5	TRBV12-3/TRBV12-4	CASSSLRHSDQPQHF
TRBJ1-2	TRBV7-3	CASSQEIDRPREYGYTF
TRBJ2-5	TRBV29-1	CSGGTRDETQYF
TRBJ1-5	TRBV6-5	CASSGHGQGINQPQHF
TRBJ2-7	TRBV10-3	CAIRTGGRGTYEQYF
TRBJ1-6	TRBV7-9	CASSLDRGPPFNQNLHF
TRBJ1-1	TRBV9	CASSVETRTGHGTKETEAFF
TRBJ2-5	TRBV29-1	CSVDRAWTKDQETQYF
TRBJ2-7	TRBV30	CAWSGLGLEQYF
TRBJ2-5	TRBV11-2	CASAGTGRETQYF
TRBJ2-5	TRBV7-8	CASSPPGSSGKETQYF
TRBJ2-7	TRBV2	CASSRQGAYEQYF
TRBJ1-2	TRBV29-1	CSVVGAGGYTF
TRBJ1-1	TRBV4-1	CASSQDRMGTGPINTEAFF
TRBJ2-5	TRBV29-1	CSVSLAQETQYF
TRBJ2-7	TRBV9	CASSVDMGASSYEQYF
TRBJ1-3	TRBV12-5	CASGLGDISGNTIYF
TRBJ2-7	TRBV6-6	CASSYLGQGEYEQYF
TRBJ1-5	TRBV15	CATSSWEGGNQPQHF
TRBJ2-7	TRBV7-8	CASSQGEGLGGSGDEQYF
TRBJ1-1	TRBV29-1	CSFGATSGQEGTEAFF
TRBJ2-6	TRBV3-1	CASSQDVGANVLTF
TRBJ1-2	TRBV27	CASRDGTGDGYTF
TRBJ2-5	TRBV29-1	CSAGGQAQETQYF
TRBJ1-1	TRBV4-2	CASSQEDRGRTEAFF
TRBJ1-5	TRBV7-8	CASSLAGGRVGNQPQHF
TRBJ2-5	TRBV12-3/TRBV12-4	CASSFGTSIQETQYF